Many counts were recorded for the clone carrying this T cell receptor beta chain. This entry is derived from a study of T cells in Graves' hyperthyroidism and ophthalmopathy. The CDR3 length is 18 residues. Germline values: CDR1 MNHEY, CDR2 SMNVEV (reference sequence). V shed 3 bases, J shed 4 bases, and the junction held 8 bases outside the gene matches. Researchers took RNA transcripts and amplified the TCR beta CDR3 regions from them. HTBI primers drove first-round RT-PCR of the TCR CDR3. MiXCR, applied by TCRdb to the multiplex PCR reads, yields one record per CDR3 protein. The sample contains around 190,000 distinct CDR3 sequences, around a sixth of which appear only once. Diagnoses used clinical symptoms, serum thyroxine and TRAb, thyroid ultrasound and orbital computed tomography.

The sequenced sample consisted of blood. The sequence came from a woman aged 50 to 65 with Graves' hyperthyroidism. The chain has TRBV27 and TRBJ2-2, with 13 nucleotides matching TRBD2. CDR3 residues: CASSFRGLAGMGTGELFF. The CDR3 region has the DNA TGTGCCAGCAGTTTTCGGGGACTAGCGGGAATGGGCACCGGGGAGCTGTTTTTT.